The 13 T cell receptor beta chains below come from one sample, sequenced in a study of T-cell reconstitution after alpha-beta-depleted transplantation in children. Unique molecular identifiers were used in preparing the TCRbeta library. TCRdb reprocessed the PCR reads with MiXCR, giving one entry per CDR3 protein. The sample carries fewer than 700,000 distinct CDR3 sequences, about 21% recorded once. The sample was PBMCs, mostly from graft donor cells, taken 360 days after TCRalphabeta/CD19-depleted stem cell transplant. The receptors were gathered from a boy less than two years old who had a stem cell transplant for acute myeloid leukemia, so the T cells may come from the graft donor.

This clonotype has just a few counts. The chain uses TRBV20-1 and TRBJ1-3; TRBD1 aligns across 7 bases. Germline V lookup: CDR1 DFQATT, CDR2 SNEGSKA (reference sequence). J was trimmed by 0 bases and V by 6 bases; bases with no gene match: 5. This CDR3 has 14 amino acids. In DNA, the CDR3 is TGCAGTGCACCTGACAGGGTCTCTGGAAACACCATATATTTT. Amino acid sequence: CSAPDRVSGNTIYF.

This clonotype was observed a handful of times. The chain links TRBV6-5 to TRBJ2-1; D is tentatively TRBD1 or TRBD2 (5 bases each). This CDR3 is 13 amino acids long. V lost 2 bases, J lost 9 bases, and 11 bases lay in between. Germline V CDR1 and CDR2: MNHEY, SVGAGI. The CDR3: CASSYGGTGEQFF. CDR3 DNA: TGTGCCAGCAGTTACGGGGGAACGGGTGAGCAGTTCTTC.

This clonotype turned up a few times. The rearrangement uses TRBV27 and TRBJ2-7; D possibly corresponds to TRBD1 (6 bases). Germline CDR1 MNHEY, CDR2 SMNVEV (reference sequence). Trimming took off 5 bases at V and 2 bases at J, with 16 bases between the two ends. The CDR3 has 15 residues. The CDR3 nucleotides read TGTGCCAGCAGTCCAGGGGACCGAACTACCTACGAGCAGTACTTC. This sequence encodes CASSPGDRTTYEQYF.

This clonotype was picked up a small number of times. This chain links TRBV6-5 with TRBJ2-7, with 11 nucleotides matching TRBD1. In germline, CDR1 is MNHEY, CDR2 SVGAGI. The CDR3 is made up of 15 amino acids. J lost 4 bases, V lost 3 bases, and 5 bases had no gene match. The chain's CDR3 is CASSYNWDRGYEQYF. CDR3 DNA: TGTGCCAGCAGTTATAATTGGGACAGGGGGTACGAGCAGTACTTC.

The V gene is TRBV6-5, the J gene TRBJ1-1; D is ambiguous. CDR1 is MNHEY and CDR2 is SVGAGI in the germline V gene. The CDR3 has 13 amino acids. The V end lost 0 bases, the J end lost 5 bases, and 7 bases lay between the germline ends. In DNA, the CDR3 is TGTGCCAGCAGTTACTCATGGGAAACTGAAGCTTTCTTT. Translating it yields CASSYSWETEAFF.

At least ten counts were recorded for this clonotype. The rearrangement links TRBV7-9 to TRBJ2-5; 8 nucleotides align to TRBD1. CDR3 length equals 16 residues. CDR1 is SEHNR and CDR2 is FQNEAQ in the germline V gene (reference sequence). Unmatched junction bases numbered 3, after V lost 0 bases and J lost 0 bases. The CDR3 sequence: CASSLASDRDQETQYF. The CDR3 DNA is TGTGCCAGCAGCTTAGCTTCGGACAGGGACCAAGAGACCCAGTACTTC.

This clonotype appeared many times. The rearrangement links TRBV9 to TRBJ1-2, with 7 bases that match TRBD1. V lost 0 bases and J lost 0; bases outside the gene matches: 8. The germline V gene has CDR1 SGDLS and CDR2 YYNGEE. The length of the CDR3 is 17 residues. The CDR3 DNA reads as TGTGCCAGCAGCGTAGTGACAGGGCGGTCGACTAACTATGGCTACACCTTC. Residues: CASSVVTGRSTNYGYTF. Filled out from reference TRBV9 and TRBJ1-2, the complete variable domain reads DSGVTQTPKHLITATGQRVTLRCSPRSGDLSVYWYQQSLDQGLQFLIQYYNGEERAKGNILERFSAQQFPDLHSELNLSSLELGDSALYFCASSVVTGRSTNYGYTFGSGTRLTVV.

The chain recombines TRBV20-1 with TRBJ1-4; D might be TRBD1 (5 bases). V dropped 7 bases and J dropped 3 bases, with 9 bases sitting between them. The CDR3 is 12 amino acids. The V gene's germline CDR1 is DFQATT and CDR2 SNEGSKA (reference sequence). The CDR3 DNA is TGCAGTGTGCGACAGCCTAATGAAAAACTGTTTTTT. Amino acid sequence: CSVRQPNEKLFF.

For this clonotype: A much more abundant neighbour one base away suggests this may be a read error. V and J are TRBV20-1 and TRBJ2-1; D is ambiguous. This CDR3 is 12 amino acids long. Looked up from germline, CDR1 is DFQATT and CDR2 is SNEGSKA (reference sequence). V dropped 0 bases and J dropped 5 bases, with 5 bases sitting between them. The CDR3 nucleotides are TGCAGTGCTAGAGATTTGGACAATGAGCAGTTCTTC. Translation: CSARDLDNEQFF.

The chain uses TRBV6-5 and TRBJ2-7; D gene unclear. Trimming cost V 2 bases and J 5 bases, with 13 bases left between them. The CDR3 consists of 14 residues. Germline V lookup: CDR1 MNHEY, CDR2 SVGAGI. The CDR3 protein is CASSYLQYGDEQYF. The CDR3 DNA is TGTGCCAGCAGTTACCTACAGTATGGGGACGAGCAGTACTTC.

The rearrangement uses TRBV20-1 and TRBJ2-7, with 9 bases matching TRBD2. The germline gives CDR1 DFQATT, CDR2 SNEGSKA (reference sequence). The CDR3 spans 14 residues. After removal of 2 bases from V and 3 bases from J, the junction contained 5 bases not matched to a gene. CDR3 coding DNA: TGCAGTGCTAGATGGGGAGCGGGGGGCTACGAGCAGTACTTC. Translation gives CSARWGAGGYEQYF.

CDR3 in amino acids: CASSPNPGQPNYGYTF. The CDR3 nucleotides read TGCGCCAGCAGCCCTAACCCGGGACAACCTAACTATGGCTACACCTTC. The rearrangement joins TRBV5-1 to TRBJ1-2; D is possibly TRBD1 (6 bases). The CDR3 sequence is 16 residues long. Trimming took off 4 bases at V and 0 bases at J, with 16 bases between the two ends. The germline V gene has CDR1 SGHRS and CDR2 YFSETQ.

This clonotype was recorded a few times. This chain uses TRBV25-1 with TRBJ2-5; D unresolved. Germline-derived CDR1 and CDR2 are MGHDK and SYGVNS. Trimming took off 6 bases at V and 5 bases at J, with 10 bases between the two ends. The CDR3 spans 12 residues. The chain's CDR3 is CASSRNLETQYF. The CDR3 region has the DNA TGTGCCAGCAGCCGGAACCTCGAGACCCAGTACTTC.